This T cell receptor (beta chain) was found in a study of T cell responses to AZD1222 COVID-19 vaccine. Sequencing used immunoSEQ multiplex PCR; TCRdb keeps in-frame clones, though not all of them. The data show 150,000 to 200,000 clones, roughly 91% seen once. Trimming took off 3 bases at V and 7 bases at J, with 18 bases between the two ends. The germline gives CDR1 KGHDR, CDR2 SFDVKD. The CDR3 runs 16 residues. The clonotype was recovered from an adult who received the AZD1222 COVID-19 vaccine. The sequencing used peripheral blood, collected 28 days after the second AZD1222 dose. The genes are TRBV24-1 and TRBJ2-1; possibly TRBD1 or TRBD2 for D (5 bases each). The CDR3 reads CATSDAGTERRNEQFF. The DNA of the CDR3 is TGTGCCACCAGTGATGCCGGGACGGAGAGACGGAATGAGCAGTTCTTC.